These T cell receptor beta chains were read from a single sample in a study of shared clonotypes between healthy human individuals. Assay: immunoSEQ multiplex PCR; the TCRdb copy retains only in-frame clones and omits some. The sample carries around 600,000 clones, around 97% recorded once. The sequenced material came from naive CD4+ T cells sorted from blood. The receptors originated from a woman aged 25 to 39 in good health. Each CDR3 is given with its conserved first and last residue. A D gene is named only where the DNA matches it firmly. Clone size appears in some rows only: once, few, many, or a class for an expanded clone.

j_call: TRBJ2-3
clone_size: NA
v_call: TRBV18
d_call: TRBD2
cdr3_length: 18
cdr3_nt: TGTGCCAGCTCACCAAGAGTCGAACTAGCGGGGTCCACAGATACGCAGTATTTT
cdr3_aa: CASSPRVELAGSTDTQYF

j_call: TRBJ2-2
clone_size: NA
v_call: TRBV4-1
d_call: NA
cdr3_length: 14
cdr3_nt: TGCGCCAGCAGCCAAGATCAGATCACCGGGGAGCTGTTTTTT
cdr3_aa: CASSQDQITGELFF

j_call: TRBJ1-5
clone_size: NA
v_call: TRBV7-8
d_call: NA
cdr3_length: 15
cdr3_nt: TGTGCCAGCAGCTTAGCGTCGGGTCGCAATCAGCCCCAGCATTTT
cdr3_aa: CASSLASGRNQPQHF

j_call: TRBJ1-1
clone_size: NA
v_call: TRBV6-4
d_call: NA
cdr3_length: 13
cdr3_nt: TGTGCCAGCAGGAGACAGGTGGACGCTGAAGCTTTCTTT
cdr3_aa: CASRRQVDAEAFF

j_call: TRBJ2-7
clone_size: NA
v_call: TRBV6-1
d_call: NA
cdr3_length: 15
cdr3_nt: TGTGCCAGCAGAGAAGATACTTTCGACGTAGACGAGCAGTACTTC
cdr3_aa: CASREDTFDVDEQYF

j_call: TRBJ2-7
clone_size: NA
v_call: TRBV19
d_call: NA
cdr3_length: 14
cdr3_nt: TGTGCCAGTAGTCCGTTCCGGGATACCTACGAGCAGTACTTC
cdr3_aa: CASSPFRDTYEQYF

j_call: TRBJ2-7
clone_size: NA
v_call: TRBV2
d_call: NA
cdr3_length: 13
cdr3_nt: TGTGCCAGCAGTGAGGCCGGGTTCGGCGAGCAGTACTTC
cdr3_aa: CASSEAGFGEQYF

j_call: TRBJ2-1
clone_size: NA
v_call: TRBV7-9
d_call: TRBD2
cdr3_length: 18
cdr3_nt: TGTGCCAGCAGCACCCGGACTAGCGGGAGAAGCTCGGGCAATGAGCAGTTCTTC
cdr3_aa: CASSTRTSGRSSGNEQFF

j_call: TRBJ1-5
clone_size: few
v_call: TRBV30
d_call: NA
cdr3_length: 14
cdr3_nt: TGTGCCTGGAGTGTACAGACAGGCAATCAGCCCCAGCATTTT
cdr3_aa: CAWSVQTGNQPQHF

j_call: TRBJ1-2
clone_size: NA
v_call: TRBV7-9
d_call: NA
cdr3_length: 13
cdr3_nt: TGTGCCAGCAGCTTAGAGGGGTTCTATGGCTACACCTTC
cdr3_aa: CASSLEGFYGYTF

j_call: TRBJ1-2
clone_size: NA
v_call: TRBV5-1
d_call: NA
cdr3_length: 12
cdr3_nt: TGCGCCAGCAGCTTGGATTACTATGGCTACACCTTC
cdr3_aa: CASSLDYYGYTF

j_call: TRBJ2-7
clone_size: NA
v_call: TRBV27
d_call: TRBD1
cdr3_length: 16
cdr3_nt: TGTGCCAGCAGTCCCTACCAGACAGGGAGTGACTACGAGCAGTACTTC
cdr3_aa: CASSPYQTGSDYEQYF

j_call: TRBJ1-3
clone_size: NA
v_call: TRBV4-1
d_call: TRBD1
cdr3_length: 15
cdr3_nt: TGCGCCAGCAGCCGGACAGGGACCTCTGGAAACACCATATATTTT
cdr3_aa: CASSRTGTSGNTIYF

j_call: TRBJ2-5
clone_size: NA
v_call: TRBV4-1
d_call: NA
cdr3_length: 17
cdr3_nt: TGCGCCAGCAGCCGCGGGGTGTTTGTTCGGAACCAAGAGACCCAGTACTTC
cdr3_aa: CASSRGVFVRNQETQYF

j_call: TRBJ2-2
clone_size: once
v_call: TRBV19
d_call: NA
cdr3_length: 14
cdr3_nt: TGTGCCAGTACCATGGGACACTACACCGGGGAGCTGTTTTTT
cdr3_aa: CASTMGHYTGELFF

j_call: TRBJ1-5
clone_size: NA
v_call: TRBV4-1
d_call: NA
cdr3_length: 15
cdr3_nt: TGCGCCAGCAGCCACGTAAGGACTGGCAATCAGCCCCAGCATTTT
cdr3_aa: CASSHVRTGNQPQHF

j_call: TRBJ1-5
clone_size: NA
v_call: TRBV7-8
d_call: TRBD1
cdr3_length: 18
cdr3_nt: TGTGCCAGCAGCTTATTCCGACAGGGGGCCATCGGAGATCAGCCCCAGCATTTT
cdr3_aa: CASSLFRQGAIGDQPQHF

j_call: TRBJ1-1
clone_size: NA
v_call: TRBV6-1
d_call: NA
cdr3_length: 14
cdr3_nt: TGTGCCAGCGTTATTACAGGGAAGGGCACTGAAGCTTTCTTT
cdr3_aa: CASVITGKGTEAFF

j_call: TRBJ2-1
clone_size: NA
v_call: TRBV9
d_call: TRBD1
cdr3_length: 15
cdr3_nt: TGTGCCAGCAGCGTAGGGACAGGGTGGGTGAATGAGCAGTTCTTC
cdr3_aa: CASSVGTGWVNEQFF

j_call: TRBJ2-7
clone_size: NA
v_call: TRBV19
d_call: NA
cdr3_length: 15
cdr3_nt: TGTGCCAGTAGTATCAGGGCAGAGAACTCCTACGAGCAGTACTTC
cdr3_aa: CASSIRAENSYEQYF

j_call: TRBJ2-2
clone_size: NA
v_call: TRBV7-3
d_call: TRBD2
cdr3_length: 18
cdr3_nt: TGTGCCAGCAGCGCCATGGGACTAGCGGGAGTAGGCACCGGGGAGCTGTTTTTT
cdr3_aa: CASSAMGLAGVGTGELFF

j_call: TRBJ1-5
clone_size: NA
v_call: TRBV19
d_call: NA
cdr3_length: 13
cdr3_nt: TGTGCCAGTAGTATAGGTTTACACCAGCCCCAGCATTTT
cdr3_aa: CASSIGLHQPQHF

j_call: TRBJ2-3
clone_size: NA
v_call: TRBV21-1
d_call: NA
cdr3_length: 15
cdr3_nt: TGTGCCAGCAGCTCCCGGGGACAGAGCACAGATACGCAGTATTTT
cdr3_aa: CASSSRGQSTDTQYF

j_call: TRBJ1-3
clone_size: NA
v_call: TRBV29-1
d_call: TRBD1
cdr3_length: 15
cdr3_nt: TGCAGCGTTGAATCTGGGACAGGGGGCGGAAACACCATATATTTT
cdr3_aa: CSVESGTGGGNTIYF

j_call: TRBJ2-6
clone_size: NA
v_call: TRBV27
d_call: NA
cdr3_length: 20
cdr3_nt: TGTGCCAGCAGTGGGACCCTCAACCGTCGAATGGGCCCTGGGGCCAACGTCCTGACTTTC
cdr3_aa: CASSGTLNRRMGPGANVLTF

j_call: TRBJ1-1
clone_size: NA
v_call: TRBV7-9
d_call: NA
cdr3_length: 12
cdr3_nt: TGTGCCAGCAGCTTACCAGGGTCTAAAGCTTTCTTT
cdr3_aa: CASSLPGSKAFF

j_call: TRBJ1-4
clone_size: NA
v_call: TRBV7-9
d_call: NA
cdr3_length: 14
cdr3_nt: TGTGCCAGCAGCCTAACGGGGCGAGTGGAAAAACTGTTTTTT
cdr3_aa: CASSLTGRVEKLFF

j_call: TRBJ2-7
clone_size: NA
v_call: TRBV5-4
d_call: NA
cdr3_length: 12
cdr3_nt: TGTGCCAGCAGCCCCCGGTGGGGAGAGCAGTACTTC
cdr3_aa: CASSPRWGEQYF

j_call: TRBJ2-2
clone_size: NA
v_call: TRBV28
d_call: NA
cdr3_length: 14
cdr3_nt: TGTGCCAGCAGTTACCCCCAAGGGGACGGGGAGCTGTTTTTT
cdr3_aa: CASSYPQGDGELFF

j_call: TRBJ2-7
clone_size: NA
v_call: TRBV7-2
d_call: TRBD2
cdr3_length: 16
cdr3_nt: TGTGCCAGCAGCAAAGCGGGGGGGCGGGAGCCCTACGAGCAGTACTTC
cdr3_aa: CASSKAGGREPYEQYF

j_call: TRBJ2-1
clone_size: once
v_call: TRBV4-1
d_call: NA
cdr3_length: 16
cdr3_nt: TGCGCCAGCAGCCAAGATCAGGGTCGGTCCTACAATGAGCAGTTCTTC
cdr3_aa: CASSQDQGRSYNEQFF

j_call: TRBJ1-2
clone_size: NA
v_call: TRBV9
d_call: NA
cdr3_length: 15
cdr3_nt: TGTGCCAGCAGCCCAAACACAGATTCGCCCTATGGCTACACCTTC
cdr3_aa: CASSPNTDSPYGYTF

j_call: TRBJ2-3
clone_size: NA
v_call: TRBV2
d_call: NA
cdr3_length: 14
cdr3_nt: TGTGCCACCCGGATGGGGGGAGGCACAGATACGCAGTATTTT
cdr3_aa: CATRMGGGTDTQYF

j_call: TRBJ2-1
clone_size: NA
v_call: TRBV4-1
d_call: TRBD1
cdr3_length: 15
cdr3_nt: TGCGCCAGCAGGGGTATGGACAGGGATTACAATGAGCAGTTCTTC
cdr3_aa: CASRGMDRDYNEQFF

j_call: TRBJ2-6
clone_size: NA
v_call: TRBV27
d_call: TRBD2
cdr3_length: 15
cdr3_nt: TGTGCCAGCAGCGGGAGGGCTGTTGGGGCCAACGTCCTGACTTTC
cdr3_aa: CASSGRAVGANVLTF

j_call: TRBJ1-4
clone_size: NA
v_call: TRBV28
d_call: NA
cdr3_length: 16
cdr3_nt: TGTGCCAGCAGTTTACAGGGACTAGGGACTAATGAAAAACTGTTTTTT
cdr3_aa: CASSLQGLGTNEKLFF

j_call: TRBJ2-1
clone_size: NA
v_call: TRBV7-8
d_call: NA
cdr3_length: 14
cdr3_nt: TGTGCCAGCAGCACTAGAGGTGGGTCGCGTGAGCAGTTCTTC
cdr3_aa: CASSTRGGSREQFF

j_call: TRBJ2-7
clone_size: NA
v_call: TRBV28
d_call: NA
cdr3_length: 13
cdr3_nt: TGTGCCAGCCGGTCGACAGCGACCTACGAGCAGTACTTC
cdr3_aa: CASRSTATYEQYF

j_call: TRBJ2-3
clone_size: NA
v_call: TRBV18
d_call: TRBD2
cdr3_length: 16
cdr3_nt: TGTGCCAGCTCACCGGGTTCGGCTAGCGGGAGGTATACGCAGTATTTT
cdr3_aa: CASSPGSASGRYTQYF

j_call: TRBJ2-2
clone_size: NA
v_call: TRBV28
d_call: NA
cdr3_length: 16
cdr3_nt: TGTGCCAGCAGTTTAAATCCGGGAGTAGGCACCGGGGAGCTGTTTTTT
cdr3_aa: CASSLNPGVGTGELFF

j_call: TRBJ2-7
clone_size: NA
v_call: TRBV28
d_call: TRBD2
cdr3_length: 15
cdr3_nt: TGTGCCAGCAGTACCCCTAGCGGGTCTTACTACGAGCAGTACTTC
cdr3_aa: CASSTPSGSYYEQYF

j_call: TRBJ2-1
clone_size: NA
v_call: TRBV5-1
d_call: TRBD2
cdr3_length: 17
cdr3_nt: TGCGCCAGCAGCTCCTACGGTACTAGCGGGAGTGGGGATGAGCAGTTCTTC
cdr3_aa: CASSSYGTSGSGDEQFF

j_call: TRBJ1-2
clone_size: NA
v_call: TRBV19
d_call: NA
cdr3_length: 13
cdr3_nt: TGTGCCAGTAGTATGGGCCAGTCCTATGGCTACACCTTC
cdr3_aa: CASSMGQSYGYTF

j_call: TRBJ2-2
clone_size: NA
v_call: TRBV27
d_call: TRBD2
cdr3_length: 15
cdr3_nt: TGTGCCAGCAGTTTATCATGGGGGGGCACCGGGGAGCTGTTTTTT
cdr3_aa: CASSLSWGGTGELFF

j_call: TRBJ2-3
clone_size: once
v_call: TRBV5-1
d_call: TRBD2
cdr3_length: 16
cdr3_nt: TGCGCCAGCAGCGTCAGACTAGCGGCCGCGCAAGATACGCAGTATTTT
cdr3_aa: CASSVRLAAAQDTQYF

j_call: TRBJ2-7
clone_size: NA
v_call: TRBV28
d_call: NA
cdr3_length: 11
cdr3_nt: TGTGCCAGCAGTTCCAGGGGAGAGCAGTACTTC
cdr3_aa: CASSSRGEQYF